Below, 13 T cell receptor beta chains from the same sample are listed, as sequenced in a study of cytomegalovirus exposure and HLA in healthy donors. PCR was performed using 60 Vbeta and 13 Jbeta primers. Method: immunoSEQ multiplex PCR; TCRdb's copy keeps in-frame clones and lacks some. Found here are about 130,000 clones, around 69% of them singletons; the top ten hold less than 3.5%. Specimen: PBMCs. The receptors shown here come from a human donor in good health.

This clone turned up a few times. This sequence joins TRBV7-2 and TRBJ2-7; D remains unclear. In germline, CDR1 is SGHTA, CDR2 FQGNSA. V dropped 3 bases and J dropped 2 bases, with 2 bases sitting between them. CDR3 length equals 11 residues. The CDR3 nucleotides are TGTGCCAGCAGCTTCGCCTACGAGCAGTACTTC. Its protein is CASSFAYEQYF.

The J gene is TRBJ2-5, the V gene TRBV12-1; TRBD2 is the table's D call, not checked against the DNA. TRBV12-1 is a documented pseudogene. This CDR3 comprises 17 residues. DNA of the CDR3: TGTGCCAGCAGCCCGAGGACTAGCGGGAGGGCAATGGAGACCCAGTACTTC. Translation: CASSPRTSGRAMETQYF.

V usage is TRBV19 and J usage is TRBJ1-5; possibly TRBD1 for D (5 bases). The CDR3 is made up of 14 amino acids. Between the trimmed V and J ends, which lost 10 bases and 2 bases, there was a span of 15 bases. CDR1 LNHDA and CDR2 SQIVND come from the germline V gene (reference sequence). The CDR3 coding sequence is TGTGCCACCAGCTCAGCGGGGGGCAATCAGCCCCAGCATTTT. As protein: CATSSAGGNQPQHF.

Note on this clone: The same CDR3 arises from other DNA sequences in this sample as well. This chain links TRBV19 with TRBJ1-2; D gene uncertain. Germline V gives CDR1 LNHDA, CDR2 SQIVND (reference sequence). CDR3 size: 12 residues. V shed 5 bases and J shed 4 bases, with 8 bases lying between them. CDR3 DNA: TGTGCCAGTAGTCCTACCGGCTATGGCTACACCTTC. It encodes CASSPTGYGYTF.

The chain is built from TRBV19 and TRBJ2-5; 10 positions agree with TRBD2. The CDR3 sequence is 15 residues long. V shed 5 bases and J 5 bases; nucleotides not matched to a gene: 8. Per the germline V gene, CDR1 is LNHDA and CDR2 is SQIVND (reference sequence). Here the CDR3 reads CASSVSGGALETQYF. The DNA of the CDR3 is TGTGCCAGTAGTGTCAGCGGGGGGGCTCTTGAGACCCAGTACTTC.

The chain has TRBV6-5 and TRBJ2-7; D is possibly TRBD1 (6 bases). Germline V gene lookup returns CDR1 MNHEY and CDR2 SVGAGI. V was pared by 2 bases and J by 4 bases, with 12 bases between. CDR3 length equals 14 residues. CDR3 nucleotide sequence: TGTGCCAGCAGTTACAGGGAGACAGGATACGAGCAGTACTTC. Translation: CASSYRETGYEQYF.

This rearrangement joins TRBV5-1 to TRBJ2-1; D ambiguous. This CDR3 is 14 amino acids long. Trimming removed 0 bases from V and 5 bases from J, with 9 bases in between. Looked up from germline, CDR1 is SGHRS and CDR2 is YFSETQ. CDR3 coding DNA: TGCGCCAGCAGCTTGGGACTCCTTGACAATGAGCAGTTCTTC. Translating gives CASSLGLLDNEQFF. Full variable domain (rest looked up from reference TRBV5-1 and TRBJ2-1): KAGVTQTPRYLIKTRGQQVTLSCSPISGHRSVSWYQQTPGQGLQFLFEYFSETQRNKGNFPGRFSGRQFSNSRSEMNVSTLELGDSALYLCASSLGLLDNEQFFGPGTRLTVL.

This chain joins TRBV5-4 and TRBJ1-1; a weak D match, TRBD1 (6 bases). There are 14 residues in the CDR3. V dropped 2 bases and J dropped 5 bases, with 13 bases sitting between them. Germline CDR1 is SGHNT and CDR2 is YYREEE (reference sequence). CDR3 bases: TGTGCCAGCAGCTTTTCGACAGGTGCGACTGAAGCTTTCTTT. This codes for CASSFSTGATEAFF. The variable domain in full, with the rest retrieved from reference TRBV5-4 and TRBJ1-1, is ETGVTQSPTHLIKTRGQQVTLRCSSQSGHNTVSWYQQALGQGPQFIFQYYREEENGRGNFPPRFSGLQFPNYSSELNVNALELDDSALYLCASSFSTGATEAFFGQGTRLTVV.

The J gene is TRBJ2-3, the V gene TRBV7-2; 9 bases agree with TRBD2. Germline trimming cut 0 bases from V and 2 bases from J; bases unmatched to any gene: 3. CDR1 and CDR2 from the germline V gene are SGHTA and FQGNSA. CDR3 length equals 16 residues. CDR3 sequence: CASSLASGGSTDTQYF. The DNA of the CDR3 is TGTGCCAGCAGCTTAGCTAGCGGGGGTTCCACAGATACGCAGTATTTT.

Turning to this clone: One junction end does not reproduce the germline sequence, and a read error may be involved. The chain has TRBV6-6 and TRBJ2-3; 8 bases are shared with TRBD1. Germline CDR1 MNHNY, CDR2 SVGAGI (reference sequence). The CDR3 extends over 14 amino acids. CDR3 residues: CASSPDRATDMQYF. The CDR3 region has the DNA TGTGCCAGCAGTCCGGACAGGGCTACAGATATGCAGTATTTT.

This chain uses TRBV5-1 with TRBJ2-3, with D unclear. The ends were cut back, 1 base at V and 0 bases at J, with 9 bases in the middle. The V gene's germline CDR1 is SGHRS and CDR2 YFSETQ. The CDR3 sequence is 15 residues long. Written as DNA, the CDR3 is TGCGCCAGCAGCTTGAGTCAGGTTAGCACAGATACGCAGTATTTT. Translation gives CASSLSQVSTDTQYF.

The chain combines TRBV5-1 with TRBJ2-7; 11 bases match TRBD1. The CDR3 covers 19 residues. The ends lost 3 bases at V and 3 bases at J; junction bases unmatched: 17. Germline-derived CDR1 and CDR2 are SGHRS and YFSETQ. CDR3 residues: CASSSGQGAFVWSSYEQYF. CDR3 DNA: TGCGCCAGCAGCTCCGGACAGGGGGCGTTCGTATGGTCCAGCTACGAGCAGTACTTC.

The J gene is TRBJ1-1, the V gene TRBV30, with TRBD1 as a possible D gene (5 bases). Germline V gene lookup returns CDR1 GTSNPN and CDR2 SVGIG (reference sequence). The CDR3 loop spans 14 amino acids. Trimming took off 2 bases at V and 1 base at J, with 11 bases between the two ends. This chain's CDR3 is CAWSSWGGNTEAFF. The CDR3 coding sequence is TGTGCCTGGAGTAGTTGGGGGGGGAACACTGAAGCTTTCTTT.